One and the same sample provided the 14 T cell receptor beta chains below, sequenced in a study of shared clonotypes between healthy human individuals. Libraries were prepared by immunoSEQ multiplex PCR; TCRdb keeps only in-frame clonotypes and omits some of them. The sample holds about 2.1 million clones, 80% to 95% seen once. Only CD45RO-negative cells positively selected for CCR7 counted as naive CD8 cells, so terminally differentiated effector memory CD45RA+ cells were excluded. Sequencing input: naive CD8+ T cells from PBMCs. Receptors were obtained from a man aged 18-30 years in good health. Some clones in this sample may be carry-over from other donors' samples.

This clone was seen a few times. The chain recombines TRBV6-5 with TRBJ1-1, with D perhaps TRBD1 (6 bases). Trimming took 6 bases from V and 3 from J, leaving 11 bases between them. CDR1 is MNHEY, CDR2 SVGAGI, per germline. The CDR3 is 13 amino acids. DNA of the CDR3: TGTGCCAGCAGATCAGGGGCCGACACTGAAGCTTTCTTT. It specifies CASRSGADTEAFF.

This rearrangement joins TRBV19 to TRBJ2-4; no firm D call. This CDR3 contains 15 residues. With 6 bases removed from V and 0 bases from J, the gap between germline ends came to 12 bases. Germline CDR1 LNHDA, CDR2 SQIVND (reference sequence). Written as DNA, the CDR3 is TGTGCCAGTAGCGACTTCCCGGGAGCCAAAAACATTCAGTACTTC. Its translation: CASSDFPGAKNIQYF.

This chain connects TRBV14 to TRBJ2-7, with 12 bases lining up with TRBD1. The V segment lost 3 bases and the J segment 6 bases; nucleotides outside the gene matches: 6. This CDR3 region has 15 residues. Per germline, CDR1 SGHDN and CDR2 FVKESK. The CDR3 reads CASSHLGQGATEQYF. Written as DNA, the CDR3 is TGTGCCAGCAGCCACCTGGGACAGGGGGCTACCGAGCAGTACTTC.

The chain carries TRBV5-6 and TRBJ1-2; D call uncertain. The CDR3 contains 16 residues. Trimming stripped 3 bases from V and 2 bases from J, with 17 bases between. Germline V gives CDR1 SGHDT, CDR2 YYEEEE. CDR3 amino acids: CASSSGRTLRNYGYTF. CDR3 coding DNA: TGTGCCAGCAGCTCGGGCAGAACCCTGAGGAACTATGGCTACACCTTC.

The V and J genes are TRBV12-5 and TRBJ2-3; 7 nucleotides line up with TRBD2. The CDR3 covers 14 residues. V lost 6 bases to trimming and J lost 0 bases; unmatched junction nucleotides: 3. Germline V gene sequence: CDR1 LGHNT, CDR2 FRNRAP. CDR3 sequence (DNA): TGTGCTAGTGGGACTAGCTGGAGCACAGATACGCAGTATTTT. It yields the protein CASGTSWSTDTQYF.

The chain joins TRBV5-1 to TRBJ2-7, with no clear D. CDR1 is SGHRS and CDR2 is YFSETQ in the germline V gene. Deletions cut 2 bases from V and 2 bases from J, with 11 bases between. The CDR3 loop spans 14 amino acids. Here the CDR3 DNA reads TGCGCCAGCAGCTTTTTTGGAACTACCTACGAGCAGTACTTC. Protein product: CASSFFGTTYEQYF.

The rearrangement links TRBV29-1 to TRBJ1-2, with D tentatively TRBD1 (6 bases). The germline gives CDR1 SQVTM, CDR2 ANQGSEA. Between the trimmed V and J ends, which lost 1 base and 3 bases, there was a span of 15 bases. The CDR3 totals 15 residues. This CDR3 is CSVEAGGTTHYGYTF. The DNA for the CDR3 is TGCAGCGTTGAAGCGGGGGGCACTACGCACTATGGCTACACCTTC.

The chain recombines TRBV5-4 with TRBJ2-1; 8 nucleotides match TRBD2. V shed 6 bases and J 6 bases; nucleotides not matched to a gene: 8. The CDR3 sequence is 14 residues long. Germline CDR1 and CDR2: SGHNT and YYREEE (reference sequence). The CDR3 bases are TGTGCCAGCATCAGCGGGGGCCGGCTCAATGAGCAGTTCTTC. Its translation: CASISGGRLNEQFF.

V and J are TRBV19 and TRBJ2-7, with TRBD1 identical over 11 bases. V lost 5 bases and J lost 5; bases outside the gene matches: 2. The CDR3 has 13 amino acids. The germline V gene encodes CDR1 LNHDA and CDR2 SQIVND (reference sequence). The DNA for the CDR3 is TGTGCCAGTAGTGGGGACAGGGGGGACGAGCAGTACTTC. Its protein product is CASSGDRGDEQYF.

The chain is built from TRBV27 and TRBJ1-5; 8 bases line up with TRBD1. Germline V lookup: CDR1 MNHEY, CDR2 SMNVEV (reference sequence). Trimming cost V 2 bases and J 6 bases; bases outside gene matches: 6. CDR3 length: 15 residues. This CDR3 is CASSLGQGASQPQHF. The CDR3 DNA sequence: TGTGCCAGCAGTTTAGGGCAGGGGGCCAGTCAGCCCCAGCATTTT.

This chain links TRBV7-8 with TRBJ2-3; 9 nucleotides line up with TRBD2. V dropped 5 bases and J dropped 4; count of bases not matched to a gene: 10. The CDR3 consists of 16 residues. Germline V lookup: CDR1 SGHVS, CDR2 FQNEAQ. The CDR3 loop is CASSLTLSGSADTQYF. The CDR3 DNA sequence: TGTGCCAGCAGCCTTACTCTTAGCGGGAGCGCAGATACGCAGTATTTT.

This clone has only one observation. The V and J genes are TRBV7-8 and TRBJ2-1; 8 nucleotides match TRBD2. Germline values: CDR1 SGHVS, CDR2 FQNEAQ. The CDR3 loop spans 17 amino acids. The trim removed 3 bases at V and 7 bases at J, leaving 14 bases unmatched. The DNA for the CDR3 is TGTGCCAGCAGCTTCCTTGTTGGGAGCGGGAGTAATAATGAGCAGTTCTTC. This encodes CASSFLVGSGSNNEQFF. The full variable domain, rest sourced from reference TRBV7-8 and TRBJ2-1, is GAGVSQSPRYKVAKRGQDVALRCDPISGHVSLFWYQQALGQGPEFLTYFQNEAQLDKSGLPSDRFFAERPEGSVSTLKIQRTQQEDSAVYLCASSFLVGSGSNNEQFFGPGTRLTVL.

The rearrangement links TRBV13 to TRBJ2-7; 10 positions match TRBD1. The CDR3 is made up of 15 amino acids. J gave up 5 bases and V 5 bases, and 9 bases lay outside the gene matches. Germline V gene data show CDR1 as PRHDT and CDR2 as FYEKMQ (reference sequence). This CDR3 reads CASSLRTGGSHEQYF. CDR3 coding DNA: TGTGCCAGCAGCCTCCGGACAGGGGGTTCCCACGAGCAGTACTTC.

In regard to this clone: The sample has other DNA sequences that encode this CDR3 too. The rearrangement uses TRBV7-9 and TRBJ2-1; D is undetermined. V shed 3 bases and J shed 7 bases, with 4 bases lying between them. The germline V gene has CDR1 SEHNR and CDR2 FQNEAQ (reference sequence). This CDR3 has 11 amino acids. The CDR3 DNA reads as TGTGCCAGCAGCTTTGAGAATGAGCAGTTCTTC. Its protein is CASSFENEQFF.